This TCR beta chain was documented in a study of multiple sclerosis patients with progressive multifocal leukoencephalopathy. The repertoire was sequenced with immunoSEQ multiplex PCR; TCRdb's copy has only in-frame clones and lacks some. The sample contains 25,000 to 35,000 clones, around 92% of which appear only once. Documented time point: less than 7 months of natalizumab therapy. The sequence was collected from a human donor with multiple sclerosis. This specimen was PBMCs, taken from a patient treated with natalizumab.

CDR3 coding DNA: TGTGCCAGCAGTTACCCCTCAACTCGCGAGCAGTACTTC. Translating it yields CASSYPSTREQYF. The chain is built from TRBV6-5 and TRBJ2-7; no reliable D call. Trimming left V 2 bases short and J 6 bases short, with 11 bases between. The CDR3 totals 13 residues. The germline V gene has CDR1 MNHEY and CDR2 SVGAGI.